This TCR beta chain came from a study of T cell clonotyping in hematopoietic cell transplantation. Repertoires were generated with immunoSEQ multiplex PCR, while TCRdb's copy carries only in-frame clones and drops some. The sample yields tens of thousands of clones, roughly 95% seen once. This CDR3 region has 15 residues. CDR1 is SGHRS and CDR2 is YFSETQ in the germline V gene. With 7 bases removed from V and 0 bases from J, the gap between germline ends came to 14 bases. Time point specified: recipient sample about 28 days before transplant, after cytoreduction. Sequencing used peripheral blood mononuclear cells, obtained before stem cell transplant. The chain joins TRBV5-1 to TRBJ2-1; D uncertain. This clonotype was sampled from a woman aged 45-65 years with acute myeloid leukemia. Some clones in this sample may be carry-over from other donors' samples. Written as DNA, the CDR3 is TGCGCCAGCGGCGATACCCGGACCTCCTACAATGAGCAGTTCTTC. Translating gives CASGDTRTSYNEQFF.